This TCR beta chain emerged from a study of T-cell reconstitution after alpha-beta-depleted transplantation in children. Notes on the study in general: TCRbeta diversity was high at day 60 in some patients (a result of surviving recipient T cells and thymic progenitors). When one year had passed after transplant, most T-cell counts and diversity came from newly produced T cells. Alpha-beta T cells about two months after transplant reportedly derived from several hundred expanded graft clones.

Unique molecular identifiers tagged the TCRbeta library. From the PCR reads, TCRdb called clonotypes with MiXCR, one entry per CDR3 protein. The sample has around 250,000 distinct CDR3 sequences, more than 20% seen once; the top ten hold roughly 2.5%. Trimming took 7 bases from V and 2 from J; bases not matched to a gene: 3. Per the germline V gene, CDR1 is SQVTM and CDR2 is ANQGSEA. The CDR3 runs 12 residues. This clonotype was observed at least ten times. Its antigen is as yet unknown. The TCR sequence derives from a girl aged 2-9 years with Fanconi anemia, due to receive a stem cell transplant. Sequenced here: PBMCs, sampled before TCRalphabeta/CD19-depleted stem cell transplant. The V and J genes are TRBV29-1 and TRBJ2-5, with 8 bases fitting TRBD1. This CDR3 is CSAGDRQETQYF. In DNA, the CDR3 is TGCAGCGCAGGGGACAGGCAAGAGACCCAGTACTTC.